Here is one T cell receptor (beta chain) with its context. Its antigen is not known. TCR beta CDR3 region amplification was performed from RNA transcripts. First-round RT-PCR with HTBI primers amplified the TCR CDR3 region. TCRdb re-called the multiplex PCR reads with MiXCR, one entry per CDR3 protein. This sample yields hundreds of thousands of distinct CDR3 sequences, of which 15% to 20% are seen a single time; over 15% belongs to the top ten. This specimen comes from a study of T cells in Graves' hyperthyroidism and ophthalmopathy. Germline-derived CDR1 and CDR2 are SNHLY and FYNNEI. The CDR3 contains 14 residues. V gave up 5 bases and J gave up 7 bases, with 14 bases separating them. Whole-study results and caveats: Most thyroid clonotypes expanded above 0.001 appeared in blood too. Ophthalmopathy prediction by the model preceded onset by a median about 6 months.

The hyperthyroidism patients had all been newly diagnosed, and their disease duration was under 2 months. Their ages ranged from 18 to 65 years. The origin of this receptor is a woman in her 50s with Graves' hyperthyroidism that later progressed to Graves' ophthalmopathy. Source material: blood. V and J are TRBV2 and TRBJ2-2; D is ambiguous. CDR3 sequence (DNA): TGTGCCAGCAGTCCGCAAGGGTACAGCGGGGAGCTGTTTTTT. Its protein is CASSPQGYSGELFF.